Listed below are T cell receptor beta chains from one sample, sequenced in a study of beta chain features in type 1 diabetes. The data were produced by immunoSEQ multiplex PCR, yet TCRdb's version contains in-frame clones alone and is incomplete. The table records over 700,000 clones, 17% of them present only once. Sequencing was done on a sample of naive CD4+ T cells from blood. The source is a woman aged 18-29 years in good health. The CDR3 runs from the conserved cysteine through the conserved F or W. D genes are given only for firm matches. The size entry is marked missing in some rows and otherwise reads once, few, many or a size class.

d_call	v_call	j_call	clone_size	cdr3_nt	cdr3_aa
NA	TRBV10-3	TRBJ2-2	NA	TGTGCCATTAGCGGAACGACGAACACCGGGGAGCTGTTTTTT	CAISGTTNTGELFF
TRBD2	TRBV18	TRBJ2-7	few	TGTGCCAGCTCAGCGACTAGCGGGACCTCCTACGAGCAGTACTTC	CASSATSGTSYEQYF
NA	TRBV7-3	TRBJ2-3	NA	TGTGCCAGCAGCCTGGGTAATCGAGATACGCAGTATTTT	CASSLGNRDTQYF
TRBD1	TRBV7-2	TRBJ1-4	few	TGTGCCAGCAGACTAGGACAGGGGAACAGGGAAAAACTGTTTTTT	CASRLGQGNREKLFF
NA	TRBV5-1	TRBJ1-5	few	TGCGCCAGCAGCTTACAGGGAGGCAATCAGCCCCAGCATTTT	CASSLQGGNQPQHF
NA	TRBV28	TRBJ1-5	few	TGTGCCAGCGGGAATGGCCTCAATCAGCCCCAGCATTTT	CASGNGLNQPQHF
TRBD2	TRBV19	TRBJ2-1	NA	TGTGCCAGTAGTCGGACTAGCGGGGTAAATGAGCAGTTCTTC	CASSRTSGVNEQFF
NA	TRBV5-1	TRBJ2-7	NA	TGCGCCAGCAGCCCGGGGATGCAGGGTTTAGAGCAGTACTTC	CASSPGMQGLEQYF
NA	TRBV20-1	TRBJ2-5	NA	TGCAGTCCACGAGGACAAGAGACCCAGTACTTC	CSPRGQETQYF
TRBD2	TRBV28	TRBJ2-1	few	TGTGCCAGCAGTTTACGACCGGGCGGGAGTCTTGAGCAGTTCTTC	CASSLRPGGSLEQFF
NA	TRBV10-3	TRBJ1-3	few	TGTGCCATCAGTATTGGACCGCCTGGCTCTGGAAACACCATATATTTT	CAISIGPPGSGNTIYF
NA	TRBV18	TRBJ2-7	NA	TGTGCCAGCTCCGCACCGAGTCACGGATCCTACGAGCAGTACTTC	CASSAPSHGSYEQYF
TRBD2	TRBV11-2	TRBJ2-1	NA	TGTGCCAGCACCCTGTCTACTAGCGGGGGATACAATGAGCAGTTCTTC	CASTLSTSGGYNEQFF
NA	TRBV2	TRBJ2-1	few	TGTGCCAGCAGTGACGGCGGTTCTTCCTACAATGAGCAGTTCTTC	CASSDGGSSYNEQFF
TRBD2	TRBV18	TRBJ2-7	few	TGTGCCAGCTCACCGCCTAATAGCGGGAGTGTTTACGAGCAGTACTTC	CASSPPNSGSVYEQYF
TRBD1	TRBV6-5	TRBJ1-2	NA	TGTGCCATCAGGACAGGCCACAGAGGCTACACCTTC	CAIRTGHRGYTF
NA	TRBV7-2	TRBJ2-3	NA	TGTGCCAGCAGCTGGGGGACTCAGAGCGATACGCAGTATTTT	CASSWGTQSDTQYF
NA	TRBV28	TRBJ2-5	NA	TGTGCCAGCAGTTTCGGAGGGGGCCTGGGTGAGGAGACCCAGTACTTC	CASSFGGGLGEETQYF
TRBD1	TRBV18	TRBJ1-2	NA	TGTGCCAGCTCACCGCCGGACAGGGCAGGGTGGTACACCTTC	CASSPPDRAGWYTF
TRBD2	TRBV9	TRBJ2-2	NA	TGTGCCAGCAGCCCAAGGCCGGGAGGGTCCACCGGGGAGCTGTTTTTT	CASSPRPGGSTGELFF
TRBD1	TRBV6-6	TRBJ1-1	NA	TGTGCCAGCAGTTACCGGACAGGGAGAACTGAAGCTTTCTTT	CASSYRTGRTEAFF
NA	TRBV21-1	TRBJ2-5	NA	TGTGCCAGCAGCCTTGAAGGGAGGACTTACCCGCGTCAAGAGACCCAGTACTTC	CASSLEGRTYPRQETQYF
NA	TRBV13	TRBJ2-2	few	TGTGCCAGCACCTTCGGCAGGCCGAACACCGGGGAGCTGTTTTTT	CASTFGRPNTGELFF
TRBD1	TRBV7-3	TRBJ2-5	NA	TGTGCCAGCAGCTTAGGGACAGGTCAAGAGACCCAGTACTTC	CASSLGTGQETQYF
TRBD2	TRBV4-2	TRBJ2-1	NA	TGTGCCAGCAGCCCCTTAGCGGGAGGGGTGCATGAGCAGTTCTTC	CASSPLAGGVHEQFF
TRBD2	TRBV2	TRBJ2-3	NA	TGTGCCAGCAGTCTAGCGGGAGGTTCAGATACGCAGTATTTT	CASSLAGGSDTQYF
NA	TRBV10-3	TRBJ2-1	few	TGTGCCATCATGGGGGGAGCGGGCCCCACAGGGGAGCAGTTCTTC	CAIMGGAGPTGEQFF
NA	TRBV10-3	TRBJ1-1	NA	TGTGCCATCAGTGAGTCAACAGCTGAAGCTTTCTTT	CAISESTAEAFF
TRBD2	TRBV5-1	TRBJ2-5	NA	TGCGCCAGCAGCTGGACTAGCGGGACCTTTGAGACCCAGTACTTC	CASSWTSGTFETQYF
TRBD2	TRBV4-2	TRBJ2-1	NA	TGTGCCAGCAGCCAAGATCTAGGACTAGTCAAAGGCAATGAGCAGTTCTTC	CASSQDLGLVKGNEQFF
NA	TRBV10-3	TRBJ2-5	few	TGTGCGGGAGGCAGCCAAGAGACCCAGTACTTC	CAGGSQETQYF
NA	TRBV5-4	TRBJ2-4	NA	TGTGCCAGCAGCTTGGTTGGGGTAGCCAAAAACATTCAGTACTTC	CASSLVGVAKNIQYF
TRBD2	TRBV4-3	TRBJ2-1	many	TGCGCCAGCAGCCCCATGGGGGGACTAAAGGTGCAGTTCTTC	CASSPMGGLKVQFF
TRBD1	TRBV18	TRBJ1-5	few	TGTGCCAGCTCACCACCGACAGGGGAAGCAAATCAGCCCCAGCATTTT	CASSPPTGEANQPQHF
NA	TRBV6-1	TRBJ2-5	few	TGTGCCAGCAGTGAAGTCGGGGGGCGAGAGACCCAGTACTTC	CASSEVGGRETQYF
NA	TRBV19	TRBJ1-2	NA	TGTGCCAGTAGTATCCCCCAGGCGGGGGGAAGAGGCTACACCTTC	CASSIPQAGGRGYTF
NA	TRBV6-5	TRBJ1-2	NA	TGTGCCAGCAGGCCCAGGGTAAACTATGGCTACACCTTC	CASRPRVNYGYTF
TRBD1	TRBV27	TRBJ1-1	NA	TGTGCCAGCAGTTTATCGATTAAAGGGCGTAGGGGGCTTAACACTGAAGCTTTCTTT	CASSLSIKGRRGLNTEAFF
TRBD1	TRBV6-5	TRBJ2-1	NA	TGTGCCAGCAGTTCCGAGGGGGCCCGGTACAATGAGCAGTTCTTC	CASSSEGARYNEQFF
NA	TRBV7-2	TRBJ1-5	NA	TGTGCCAGCAGCTCAGACTACGGGGCCCAGCATTTT	CASSSDYGAQHF
TRBD2	TRBV10-3	TRBJ2-3	NA	TGTGCCACACTAGCGGGGGGGGCAGATACGCAGTATTTT	CATLAGGADTQYF
NA	TRBV5-1	TRBJ2-5	NA	TGCGCCAGCAGCCCGGGGCCCACCGGGGGCCAAGAGACCCAGTACTTC	CASSPGPTGGQETQYF
NA	TRBV2	TRBJ2-7	NA	TGTGCCAGCAGTGTCGGGAAGGGGAAGGGCGAGCAGTACTTC	CASSVGKGKGEQYF
TRBD1	TRBV7-2	TRBJ2-7	few	TGTGCCAGCAGCTTAGATGGGACAGGTCGCTCCTACGAGCAGTACTTC	CASSLDGTGRSYEQYF
TRBD2	TRBV10-3	TRBJ2-3	few	TGTGCCATCGGAGGGGGACTAGCGGGAGCCCCGGGTTTCACAGATACGCAGTATTTT	CAIGGGLAGAPGFTDTQYF
NA	TRBV10-3	TRBJ2-7	NA	TGTGCCATCAGTGAAAAGGCTATCTCCTACGAGCAGTACTTC	CAISEKAISYEQYF
TRBD1	TRBV18	TRBJ2-3	NA	TGTGCCAGCTCACGCCGGGACAGGGATGGAGATACGCAGTATTTT	CASSRRDRDGDTQYF